This T cell receptor (beta chain) comes out of a study of early stage breast cancer tumors. Study overall: Invasive lobular carcinomas made up about 30% of the 12 ER+/PR+/HER2- tumors. Findings of the study overall: Enriched TCRB sequences shared across patients were mostly commonly generated sequences.

As to this clone: Antigen unknown.

There are 14 residues in the CDR3. Germline assignment: CDR1 MRHNA and CDR2 SNTAGT. V lost 2 bases to trimming and J lost 6 bases; unmatched junction nucleotides: 2. Assay used: immunoSEQ multiplex PCR; TCRdb lists only in-frame clones, some missing. This table holds around 40,000 clones, about two thirds found once. Material: blood. This rearrangement joins TRBV6-4 to TRBJ2-1; 9 bases line up with TRBD2. The sequence derives from a person aged 45-60 years with breast cancer. Here the CDR3 reads CASSDGGGANEQFF. The CDR3, as DNA: TGTGCCAGCAGTGACGGCGGGGGGGCCAATGAGCAGTTCTTC.